A single TCR beta chain is shown here with its context. Its target is unknown. This entry comes from a study of cytomegalovirus exposure and HLA in healthy donors. Study at large: The study placed over 65% of its 350 to 400 genotyped donors in the Caucasian-associated ancestry cluster. Study-wide points: On later analysis, the bulk of CMV-associated TCR beta chains appeared to be HLA-restricted. In a later analysis, TCR beta V- and J-gene trimming showed a link to a missense DCLRE1C variant.

Trimming cost V 0 bases and J 0 bases, with 10 bases left between them. CDR1 SGHTA and CDR2 FQGTGA come from the germline V gene. The CDR3 contains 16 residues. Primers included in the PCR were 60 Vbeta and 13 Jbeta primers. Only in-frame clones appear in the TCRdb table, and some are missing; sequencing was by immunoSEQ multiplex PCR. Here the sample spans some 110,000 clones, 81% being singletons. This TCR derives from a woman in her 30s in good health and CMV-seronegative. V is TRBV7-3 and J is TRBJ2-3; TRBD2 might be the D (6 bases). Material: PBMCs. CDR3 in amino acids: CASSLTSLASTDTQYF. CDR3 DNA sequence: TGTGCCAGCAGCTTAACGTCCCTAGCGAGCACAGATACGCAGTATTTT.